Listed below are T cell receptor beta chains from one sample, sequenced in a study of OX40 agonist ivuxolimab in advanced cancers. Some clones are missing from TCRdb's copy, which holds only in-frame ones; the method was immunoSEQ multiplex PCR. The sample yields roughly 120,000 clones, around 90% seen once. Specimen: CD4+ or CD8+ T cells sorted from blood, collected in a trial of the OX40 agonist ivuxolimab. These TCRs come from an adult with an advanced solid tumor such as melanoma, head and neck, liver or kidney cancer. The CDR3 runs from the conserved cysteine through the conserved F or W. D genes are given only for firm matches. Rows may omit the clone size; those that give it use once, few, many or a size class.

>TRBV4-2|TRBD1|few|TRBJ1-2
TGTGCCAGCAGCCAAGGATCCTCCCAGGGGGCTGGCTACACCTTC
CASSQGSSQGAGYTF
>TRBV5-6|TRBD2|.|TRBJ2-7
TGTGCCAGCAGCCGACTAGCGGGCCTCTACGAGCAGTACTTC
CASSRLAGLYEQYF
>TRBV4-1|.|few|TRBJ1-2
TGCGCCAGCAGCCAAGGGACAGAAAACCTTCTAATCTTC
CASSQGTENLLIF
>TRBV27|.|.|TRBJ2-5
TGTGCCAGCAGAAAGGGAGGTACTCCAGGGGACCAGTACTTC
CASRKGGTPGDQYF
>TRBV20-1|.|.|TRBJ2-5
TGCAGTGCTAGACCCCAAGAGACCCAGTACTTC
CSARPQETQYF
>TRBV6-1|.|.|TRBJ2-7
TGTGCCAGCTCCTACAGGGAGGCCTACGAGCAGTACTTC
CASSYREAYEQYF
>TRBV7-9|TRBD1|.|TRBJ1-2
TGTGCCAGCAGCTTAGATTCAGGGGGGTATGGCTACACCTTC
CASSLDSGGYGYTF
>TRBV5-1|TRBD2|.|TRBJ2-7
TGCGCCAGCAGCTTGAGGACTAGCGGCTACGAGCAGTACTTC
CASSLRTSGYEQYF
>TRBV18|.|.|TRBJ1-5
TGTGCCAGCTCACCTAATGGGCGCTCTCATTATAGCAATCAGCCCCAGCATTTT
CASSPNGRSHYSNQPQHF
>TRBV4-3|.|.|TRBJ2-5
TGCGCCAGCAGCCAAGAGACCCGGTGGGGGACCCAGTACTTC
CASSQETRWGTQYF
>TRBV6-1|.|few|TRBJ1-2
TGTGCCAGCAGTGAGGGGGGAAGTGTCTATGGCTACACCTTC
CASSEGGSVYGYTF
>TRBV27|TRBD1|.|TRBJ1-6
TGTGCCAGCCTCCCACAGGGGTATAATTCACCCCTCCACTTT
CASLPQGYNSPLHF
>TRBV4-3|TRBD2|.|TRBJ2-7
TGCGCCAGCAGCCGAGGATTAGCGGGGGGCTTGTACGAGCAGTACTTC
CASSRGLAGGLYEQYF
>TRBV11-2|.|.|TRBJ2-5
TGTGCCAGCAGCTCAGTCCCCCAAGAGACCCAGTACTTC
CASSSVPQETQYF
>TRBV28|.|once|TRBJ2-7
TGTGCCAGCAGTTTTAGGGCAGTCTCCCACGAGCAGTACTTC
CASSFRAVSHEQYF
>TRBV25-1|.|.|TRBJ2-1
TGTGCCAGCAGTGATGACCCCGCTTGGGATGAGCAGTTCTTC
CASSDDPAWDEQFF
>TRBV7-9|TRBD1|.|TRBJ1-2
TGTGCCAGCAGGATCCTAGAAGGGGGCCCGTGCACCTTC
CASRILEGGPCTF